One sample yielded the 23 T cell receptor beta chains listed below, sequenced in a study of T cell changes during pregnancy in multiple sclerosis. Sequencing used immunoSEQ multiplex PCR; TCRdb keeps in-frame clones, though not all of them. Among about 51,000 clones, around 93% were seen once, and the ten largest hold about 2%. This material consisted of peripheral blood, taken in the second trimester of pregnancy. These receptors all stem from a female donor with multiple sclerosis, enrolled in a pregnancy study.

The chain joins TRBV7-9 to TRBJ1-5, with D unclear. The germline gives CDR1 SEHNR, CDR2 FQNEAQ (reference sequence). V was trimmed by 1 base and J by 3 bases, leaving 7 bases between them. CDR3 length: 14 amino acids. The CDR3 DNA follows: TGTGCCAGCAGCTTAGTCGGAGACAATCAGCCCCAGCATTTT. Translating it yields CASSLVGDNQPQHF.

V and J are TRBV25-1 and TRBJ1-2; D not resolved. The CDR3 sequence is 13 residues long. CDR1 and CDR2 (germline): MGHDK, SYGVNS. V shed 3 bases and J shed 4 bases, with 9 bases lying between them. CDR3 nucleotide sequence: TGTGCCAGCAGTGATTCCAGTTCCTATGGCTACACCTTC. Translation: CASSDSSSYGYTF.

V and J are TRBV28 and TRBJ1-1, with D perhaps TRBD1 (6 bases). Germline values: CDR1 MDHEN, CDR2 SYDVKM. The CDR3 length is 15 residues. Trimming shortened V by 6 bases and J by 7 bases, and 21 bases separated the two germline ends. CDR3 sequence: CASSPDLVGAGEAFF. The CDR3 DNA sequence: TGTGCCAGCAGCCCCGACCTGGTGGGGGCCGGTGAAGCTTTCTTT.

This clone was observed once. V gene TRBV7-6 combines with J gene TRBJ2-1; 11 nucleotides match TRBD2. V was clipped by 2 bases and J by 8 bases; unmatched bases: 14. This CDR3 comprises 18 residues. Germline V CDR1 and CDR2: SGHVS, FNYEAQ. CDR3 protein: CASSLIEASGRPVYEQFF. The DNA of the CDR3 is TGTGCCAGCAGCTTAATTGAGGCTAGCGGGAGGCCAGTCTATGAGCAGTTCTTC.

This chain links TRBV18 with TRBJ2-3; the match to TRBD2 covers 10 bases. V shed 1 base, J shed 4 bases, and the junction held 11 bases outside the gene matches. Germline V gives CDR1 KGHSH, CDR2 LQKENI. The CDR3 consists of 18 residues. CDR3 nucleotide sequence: TGTGCCAGCTCACCACGAGGCCCTAGCGGGAGTAGGGCAGATACGCAGTATTTT. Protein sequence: CASSPRGPSGSRADTQYF.

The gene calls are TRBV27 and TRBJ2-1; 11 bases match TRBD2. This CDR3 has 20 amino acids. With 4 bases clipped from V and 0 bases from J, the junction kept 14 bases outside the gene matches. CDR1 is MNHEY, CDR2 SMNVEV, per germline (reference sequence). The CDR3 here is CASSSPRGTSGGSSYNEQFF. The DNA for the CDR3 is TGTGCCAGCAGTTCCCCTAGAGGTACTAGCGGGGGAAGCTCCTACAATGAGCAGTTCTTC.

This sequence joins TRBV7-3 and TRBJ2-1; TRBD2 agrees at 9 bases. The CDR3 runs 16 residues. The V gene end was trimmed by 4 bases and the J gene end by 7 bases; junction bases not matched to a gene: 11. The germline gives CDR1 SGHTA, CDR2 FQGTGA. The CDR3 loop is CASSSWASGMLNEQFF. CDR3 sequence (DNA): TGTGCCAGCAGCTCCTGGGCTAGCGGGATGCTAAATGAGCAGTTCTTC.

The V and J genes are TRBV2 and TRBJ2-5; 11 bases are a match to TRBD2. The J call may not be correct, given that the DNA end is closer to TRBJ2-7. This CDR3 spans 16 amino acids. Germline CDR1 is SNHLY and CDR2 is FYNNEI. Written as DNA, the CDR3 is TGTGCCAGCAGTGATCTGACTAGCGGGGATTGGAACGAGCAGTACTTC. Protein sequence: CASSDLTSGDWNEQYF.

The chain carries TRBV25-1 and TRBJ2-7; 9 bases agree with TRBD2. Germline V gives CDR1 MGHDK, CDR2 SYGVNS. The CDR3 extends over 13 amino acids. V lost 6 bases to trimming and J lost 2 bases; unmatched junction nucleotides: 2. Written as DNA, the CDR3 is TGTGCCAGCAGAGCGGGGGGAACCTACGAGCAGTACTTC. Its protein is CASRAGGTYEQYF.

The CDR3, as DNA: TGCAGTGCCGAAGACAGTTACGAGCAGTACTTC. It yields the protein CSAEDSYEQYF. The V gene is TRBV20-1, the J gene TRBJ2-7; TRBD1 is a possible D gene (5 bases). This CDR3 contains 11 residues. V lost 6 bases, J lost 4 bases, and 10 bases lay in between. Looked up from germline, CDR1 is DFQATT and CDR2 is SNEGSKA (reference sequence).

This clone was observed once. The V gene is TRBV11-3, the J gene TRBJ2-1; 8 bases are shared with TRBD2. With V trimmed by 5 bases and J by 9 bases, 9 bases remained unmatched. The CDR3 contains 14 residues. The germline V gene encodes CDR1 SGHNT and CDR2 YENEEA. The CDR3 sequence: CASSPGRAEAEQFF. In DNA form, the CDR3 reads TGTGCCAGCAGCCCCGGGAGGGCCGAGGCTGAGCAGTTCTTC.

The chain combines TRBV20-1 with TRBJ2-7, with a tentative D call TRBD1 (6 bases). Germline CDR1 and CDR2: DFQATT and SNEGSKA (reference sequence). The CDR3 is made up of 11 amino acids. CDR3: CSPGQPGEQYF. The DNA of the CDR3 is TGCAGCCCTGGACAGCCGGGCGAGCAGTACTTC.

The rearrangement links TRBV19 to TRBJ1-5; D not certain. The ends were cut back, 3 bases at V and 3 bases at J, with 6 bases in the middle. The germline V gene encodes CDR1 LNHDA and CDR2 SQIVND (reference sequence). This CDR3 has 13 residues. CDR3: CASSISPNQPQHF. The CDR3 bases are TGTGCCAGTAGTATTTCTCCCAATCAGCCCCAGCATTTT.

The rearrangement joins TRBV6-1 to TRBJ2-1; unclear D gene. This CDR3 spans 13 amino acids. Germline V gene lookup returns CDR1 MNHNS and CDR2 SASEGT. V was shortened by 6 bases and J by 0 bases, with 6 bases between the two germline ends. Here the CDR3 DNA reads TGTGCCAGCAGCGAGAGCTCCTACAATGAGCAGTTCTTC. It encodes CASSESSYNEQFF.

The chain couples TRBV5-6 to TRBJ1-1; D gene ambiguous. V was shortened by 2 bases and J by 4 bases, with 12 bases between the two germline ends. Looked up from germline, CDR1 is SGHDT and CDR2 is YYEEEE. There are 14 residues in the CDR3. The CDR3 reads CASSLELRSTEAFF. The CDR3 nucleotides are TGTGCCAGCAGCTTAGAATTAAGGAGCACTGAAGCTTTCTTT.

CDR3 amino acids: CASSLAVGGSLDEQFF. The CDR3, as DNA: TGTGCCAGCAGCTTAGCGGTCGGGGGGTCACTCGATGAGCAGTTCTTC. The chain joins TRBV11-1 to TRBJ2-1; 7 bases fit TRBD2. The CDR3 spans 16 residues. Looked up from germline, CDR1 is SGHAT and CDR2 is FQDESV (reference sequence). J gave up 8 bases and V 0 bases, and 10 bases lay outside the gene matches.

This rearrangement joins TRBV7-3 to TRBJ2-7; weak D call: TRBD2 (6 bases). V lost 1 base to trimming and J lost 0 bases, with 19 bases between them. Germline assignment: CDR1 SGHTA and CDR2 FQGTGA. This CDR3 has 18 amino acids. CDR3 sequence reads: CASSLMAGHHFGSYEQYF. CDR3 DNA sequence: TGTGCCAGCAGCTTAATGGCGGGGCATCACTTCGGCTCCTACGAGCAGTACTTC.

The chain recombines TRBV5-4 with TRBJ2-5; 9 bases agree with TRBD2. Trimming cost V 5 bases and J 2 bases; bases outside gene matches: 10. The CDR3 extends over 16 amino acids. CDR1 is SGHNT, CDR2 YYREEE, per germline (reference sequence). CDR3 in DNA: TGTGCCAGCAGTCCCGGGGTAGCGGGAGAGCAAGAGACCCAGTACTTC. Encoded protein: CASSPGVAGEQETQYF.

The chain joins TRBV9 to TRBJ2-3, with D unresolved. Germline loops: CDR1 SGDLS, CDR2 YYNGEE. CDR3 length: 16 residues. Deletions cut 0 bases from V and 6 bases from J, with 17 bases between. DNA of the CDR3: TGTGCCAGCAGCGTAGGATCTAGACGATTTCAGGATACGCAGTATTTT. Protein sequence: CASSVGSRRFQDTQYF. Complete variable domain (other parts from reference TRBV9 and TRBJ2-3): DSGVTQTPKHLITATGQRVTLRCSPRSGDLSVYWYQQSLDQGLQFLIQYYNGEERAKGNILERFSAQQFPDLHSELNLSSLELGDSALYFCASSVGSRRFQDTQYFGPGTRLTVL.

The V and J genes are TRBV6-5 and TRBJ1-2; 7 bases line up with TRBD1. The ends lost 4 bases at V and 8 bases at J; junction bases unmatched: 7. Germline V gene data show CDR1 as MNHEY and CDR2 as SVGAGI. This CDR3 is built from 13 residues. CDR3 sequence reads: CASSSATGEGYTF. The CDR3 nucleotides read TGTGCCAGCAGTTCCGCTACAGGGGAAGGCTACACCTTC.

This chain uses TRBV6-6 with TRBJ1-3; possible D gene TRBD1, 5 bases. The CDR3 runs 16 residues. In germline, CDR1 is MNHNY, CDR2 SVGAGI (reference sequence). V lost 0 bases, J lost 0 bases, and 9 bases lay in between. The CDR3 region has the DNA TGTGCCAGCAGTTACTCGGGGCGGACCTCTGGAAACACCATATATTTT. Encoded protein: CASSYSGRTSGNTIYF.

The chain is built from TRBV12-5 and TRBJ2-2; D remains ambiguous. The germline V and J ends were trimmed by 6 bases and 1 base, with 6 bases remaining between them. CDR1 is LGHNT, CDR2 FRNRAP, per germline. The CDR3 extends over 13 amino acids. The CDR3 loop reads CASGRQNTGELFF. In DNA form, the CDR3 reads TGTGCTAGTGGGCGACAGAACACCGGGGAGCTGTTTTTT.

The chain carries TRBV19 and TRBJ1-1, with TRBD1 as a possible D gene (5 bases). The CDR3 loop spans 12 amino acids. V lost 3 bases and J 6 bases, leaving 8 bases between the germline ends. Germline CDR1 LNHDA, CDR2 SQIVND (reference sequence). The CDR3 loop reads CASSMQGSEAFF. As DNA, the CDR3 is TGTGCCAGTAGTATGCAGGGCTCTGAAGCTTTCTTT.